A selection of T cell receptor beta chains follows, all from one sample in a study of blood T cells in healthy people across ages. TCRdb ran MiXCR on the 5' RACE reads and lists one entry per CDR3 protein. This table holds 600,000 or so distinct CDR3 sequences, 40% to 55% found once. Sequenced material: blood. The source of these receptors is a man aged 80 or over in good health. The CDR3 runs from the conserved cysteine through the conserved F or W. The D gene is left open where the match is weak. Clone size is given for some rows only: seen once, a few or many times, or a class if the clone is expanded.

clone size	V gene	D gene	J gene	CDR3 DNA	CDR3 protein
few	TRBV10-3	TRBD1	TRBJ2-7	TGTGCCAGTGCCGGGACAGGGATGGGCGAGCAGTACTTC	CASAGTGMGEQYF
NA	TRBV20-1	NA	TRBJ1-1	TGCAGTGCTAGAGCACAGATGAACACTGAAGCTTTCTTT	CSARAQMNTEAFF
many	TRBV6-5	NA	TRBJ2-3	TGTGCCAGCAGACACCTGGGGGATACGCAGTATTTT	CASRHLGDTQYF
NA	TRBV4-3	TRBD2	TRBJ2-7	TGCGCCAGCAGCCAAGAGGCTAGCGGGGGCTCATATATATACGAGCAGTACTTC	CASSQEASGGSYIYEQYF
NA	TRBV6-2/TRBV6-3	TRBD2	TRBJ2-7	TGTGCCAGCAGTCCTTCCCTAGCGGGAGGCTCGCCCCGCGAGCAGTACTTC	CASSPSLAGGSPREQYF
few	TRBV10-3	NA	TRBJ2-7	TGTGCCATCAGTTCAGAGTCCTACGAGCAGTACTTC	CAISSESYEQYF
few	TRBV4-1	NA	TRBJ2-6	TGCGCCAGCAGCCAAGTAGGCGGTAAATCTGGGGCCAACGTCCTGACTTTC	CASSQVGGKSGANVLTF
NA	TRBV7-6	TRBD2	TRBJ2-5	TGTGCCAGCAGCTTAGACGGGACTAGCGGGAGTAAGACCCAGTACTTC	CASSLDGTSGSKTQYF
many	TRBV7-2	NA	TRBJ2-3	TGTGCCAGCAGCTTAAGTCCGGAGGGGACGCAGTATTTT	CASSLSPEGTQYF
few	TRBV15	NA	TRBJ2-6	TGTGCCACCAGCAAAGAGCGGGACACAGGGTTCTCTGGGGCCAACGTCCTGACTTTC	CATSKERDTGFSGANVLTF
many	TRBV6-5	NA	TRBJ1-5	TGTGCCAGCAGGGGGTCAGACAATCAGCCCCAGCATTTT	CASRGSDNQPQHF
NA	TRBV7-3	NA	TRBJ1-1	TGTGCCAGCAGCTTAATGCAGAACACTGAAGCTTTCTTT	CASSLMQNTEAFF